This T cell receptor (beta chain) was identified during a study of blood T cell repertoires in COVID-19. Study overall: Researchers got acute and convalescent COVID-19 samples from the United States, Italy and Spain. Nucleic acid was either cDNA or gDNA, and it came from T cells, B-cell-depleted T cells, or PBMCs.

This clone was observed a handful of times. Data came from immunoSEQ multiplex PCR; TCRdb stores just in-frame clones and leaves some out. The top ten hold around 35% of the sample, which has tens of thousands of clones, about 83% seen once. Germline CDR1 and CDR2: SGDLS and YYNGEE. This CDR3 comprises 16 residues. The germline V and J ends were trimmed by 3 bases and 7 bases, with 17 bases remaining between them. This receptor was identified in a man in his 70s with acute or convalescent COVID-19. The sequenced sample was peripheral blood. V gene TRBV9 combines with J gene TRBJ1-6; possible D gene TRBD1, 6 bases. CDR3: CASSASQGQGNSPLHF. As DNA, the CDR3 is TGTGCCAGCAGCGCCAGTCAGGGACAAGGGAATTCACCCCTCCACTTT.